The 30 T cell receptor beta chains below all came from one sample that was sequenced in a study of blood T cell repertoires in COVID-19. Profiling relied on immunoSEQ multiplex PCR, and the TCRdb table lists in-frame clones only, not all of them. The table records about 320,000 clones, roughly nine tenths of them present only once. Sequenced sample: PBMCs or T cells enriched from blood (not recorded which). The source is a woman younger than 45 who had been exposed to COVID-19.

The rearrangement uses TRBV3-1 (or the pseudogene TRBV3-2) and TRBJ2-6; 9 bases map to TRBD2. Per germline, CDR1 LGHDT and CDR2 YNNKEL (reference sequence). The ends lost 1 base at V and 3 bases at J; junction bases unmatched: 13. The CDR3 sequence is 20 residues long. Here the CDR3 DNA reads TGTGCCAGCAGCCAAGCGATAGTCCAGCGGGGGGATATTGGGGCCAACGTCCTGACTTTC. Translating it yields CASSQAIVQRGDIGANVLTF.

V usage is TRBV11-2 and J usage is TRBJ2-7; perhaps TRBD2 as D (5 bases). In germline, CDR1 is SGHAT, CDR2 FQNNGV. The CDR3 is made up of 14 amino acids. V gave up 5 bases and J gave up 0 bases, with 11 bases separating them. The CDR3 DNA reads as TGTGCCAGCAGCCAGAACCGGGGCTCCTACGAGCAGTACTTC. As protein: CASSQNRGSYEQYF.

This chain connects TRBV27 to TRBJ2-7, with D possibly matching TRBD2 (6 bases). Germline assignment: CDR1 MNHEY and CDR2 SMNVEV (reference sequence). The CDR3 has 12 residues. V gave up 3 bases and J gave up 6 bases, with 9 bases separating them. CDR3 nucleotide sequence: TGTGCCAGCAGTTTGGAGGGATTCGAGCAGTACTTC. Translated, it gives CASSLEGFEQYF.

The J gene is TRBJ1-4, the V gene TRBV3-1 (or the pseudogene TRBV3-2); D remains ambiguous. The V end lost 1 base, the J end lost 3 bases, and 6 bases lay between the germline ends. CDR1 and CDR2 (germline): LGHDT, YNNKEL (reference sequence). This CDR3 contains 14 residues. CDR3: CASSQVEANEKLFF. The CDR3 DNA follows: TGTGCCAGCAGCCAAGTCGAGGCTAATGAAAAACTGTTTTTT.

This chain uses TRBV29-1 with TRBJ1-2; 8 bases line up with TRBD1. Germline values: CDR1 SQVTM, CDR2 ANQGSEA. Trimming cost V 3 bases and J 4 bases; bases outside gene matches: 7. The CDR3 is made up of 14 amino acids. DNA for the CDR3: TGCAGCGTTGATGCCTTGACAGGGGCCTATGGCTACACCTTC. Its protein product is CSVDALTGAYGYTF.

The chain combines TRBV5-1 with TRBJ1-2; D is uncertain. This CDR3 is built from 14 residues. V was clipped by 0 bases and J by 2 bases, with 8 bases between them. The germline V gene has CDR1 SGHRS and CDR2 YFSETQ. CDR3 loop: CASSLDRQNYGYTF. The CDR3 coding sequence is TGCGCCAGCAGCTTGGACAGACAAAACTATGGCTACACCTTC.

The rearrangement links TRBV18 to TRBJ2-7; D gene unclear. The V and J ends lost 2 bases and 6 bases respectively, with 20 bases between them. This CDR3 comprises 16 residues. Germline V gives CDR1 KGHSH, CDR2 LQKENI. The CDR3 here is CASSPFGPQQPLEQYF. The CDR3 DNA reads TGTGCCAGCTCACCATTTGGGCCTCAGCAACCTCTCGAGCAGTACTTC.

V gene TRBV7-8 combines with J gene TRBJ1-6; D remains ambiguous. Trimming left V 11 bases short and J 9 bases short, with 23 bases between. Per the germline V gene, CDR1 is SGHVS and CDR2 is FQNEAQ. CDR3 length equals 15 residues. CDR3 bases: TGTGCCGTACAAGGACGGGCACCGAGGGCTTCACCCCTCCACTTT. Encoded protein: CAVQGRAPRASPLHF.

The chain carries TRBV2 and TRBJ1-6, with 7 bases lining up with TRBD1. The trim removed 5 bases at V and 5 bases at J, leaving 6 bases unmatched. The CDR3 totals 15 residues. Germline CDR1 and CDR2: SNHLY and FYNNEI. The CDR3 reads CASSRQGFNNSPLHF. CDR3 DNA sequence: TGTGCCAGCAGTAGACAGGGTTTCAATAATTCACCCCTCCACTTT.

The chain recombines TRBV9 with TRBJ2-3; TRBD2 agrees at 9 bases. Trimming took 0 bases from V and 4 from J; bases not matched to a gene: 9. Germline V lookup: CDR1 SGDLS, CDR2 YYNGEE. The CDR3 has 17 amino acids. The CDR3 is CASSVEEGLARADTQYF. In DNA form, the CDR3 reads TGTGCCAGCAGCGTAGAGGAGGGACTAGCTAGGGCAGATACGCAGTATTTT.

The chain couples TRBV7-2 to TRBJ1-1, with 9 bases aligning to TRBD1. V was clipped by 4 bases and J by 1 base; unmatched bases: 4. The CDR3 totals 15 residues. CDR1 and CDR2 (germline): SGHTA, FQGNSA. CDR3 DNA sequence: TGTGCCAGCAGCTCACCGGGACAGGGGAACACTGAAGCTTTCTTT. It yields the protein CASSSPGQGNTEAFF.

V is TRBV3-1 (or the pseudogene TRBV3-2) and J is TRBJ2-5, with 7 bases matching TRBD1. CDR3 length: 14 amino acids. Trimming at V came to 7 bases and at J to 3 bases, leaving 8 bases not matched to a gene. Per germline, CDR1 LGHDT and CDR2 YNNKEL (reference sequence). As DNA, the CDR3 is TGTGCCAGCAAAGAGCAGGGGGTAGAAGAGACCCAGTACTTC. Translating it yields CASKEQGVEETQYF.

The rearrangement uses TRBV4-1 and TRBJ1-5, with D unresolved. Germline-derived CDR1 and CDR2 are MGHRA and YSYEKL. The CDR3 is 13 residues long. The V end was cut by 2 bases, the J end by 3 bases, with 5 bases between. This CDR3 is CASSQSSNQPQHF. For the CDR3, the DNA is TGCGCCAGCAGCCAATCGTCCAATCAGCCCCAGCATTTT.

The CDR3, as DNA: TGTGCCAGCAGCACCGAAAGGGGCAGGGCTGCCAATGGCTACACCTTC. Its protein product is CASSTERGRAANGYTF. This sequence joins TRBV3-1 (or the pseudogene TRBV3-2) and TRBJ1-2; D might be TRBD1 (5 bases). This CDR3 region has 16 residues. V lost 5 bases, J lost 6 bases, and 22 bases lay in between. The germline CDR1 and CDR2 sequences are LGHDT and YNNKEL (reference sequence).

The genes are TRBV30 and TRBJ1-4, with TRBD1 as a possible D gene (5 bases). This CDR3 contains 15 residues. CDR1 is GTSNPN and CDR2 is SVGIG in the germline V gene (reference sequence). Trimming shortened V by 3 bases and J by 8 bases, and 19 bases separated the two germline ends. This CDR3 is CAWRQNLGEREKLFF. The CDR3 DNA sequence: TGTGCCTGGAGACAGAATTTAGGGGAACGCGAAAAACTGTTTTTT.

V gene TRBV4-2 combines with J gene TRBJ2-3; D perhaps matches TRBD1 (5 bases). The germline CDR1 and CDR2 sequences are LGHNA and YNFKEQ. This CDR3 region has 16 residues. V was pared by 3 bases and J by 4 bases, with 17 bases between. The CDR3 region is CASSHNAVEGADTQYF. The DNA of the CDR3 is TGTGCCAGCAGCCATAATGCGGTAGAAGGGGCAGATACGCAGTATTTT.

Details on this clone: Its ends do not fully match the called genes, so a read error is possible. The chain links TRBV6-5 to TRBJ2-3; D might be TRBD1 (6 bases). The CDR3 is 12 residues long. CDR1 is MNHEY, CDR2 SVGAGI, per germline. The CDR3 here is CASSISTGRLHF. CDR3 sequence (DNA): TGTGCCAGCAGCATCTCGACAGGTCGTCTGCATTTT.

The chain combines TRBV25-1 with TRBJ2-3, with D uncertain. Trimming stripped 4 bases from V and 0 bases from J, with 8 bases between. This CDR3 spans 14 amino acids. Germline assignment: CDR1 MGHDK and CDR2 SYGVNS. CDR3 DNA sequence: TGTGCCAGCAGTGGTAAGCTTAGCACAGATACGCAGTATTTT. Protein: CASSGKLSTDTQYF.

The chain is built from TRBV10-1 and TRBJ1-5; D perhaps matches TRBD1 (5 bases). Trimming removed 0 bases from V and 3 bases from J, with 21 bases in between. Germline lookup yields CDR1 WNHNN and CDR2 SYGVQD (reference sequence). The CDR3 contains 19 residues. The CDR3 is CASSESQVPTPSFNQPQHF. Written as DNA, the CDR3 is TGCGCCAGCAGTGAGTCACAGGTCCCCACGCCCTCCTTCAATCAGCCCCAGCATTTT.

The gene calls are TRBV7-9 and TRBJ1-5; D is uncertain. V dropped 5 bases and J dropped 9 bases, with 8 bases sitting between them. The CDR3 is 11 amino acids. The germline V gene has CDR1 SEHNR and CDR2 FQNEAQ (reference sequence). The CDR3 bases are TGTGCCAGCAGCGCAGGAGGGCCCCAGCATTTT. This translates into CASSAGGPQHF.

The chain employs TRBV5-1 and TRBJ2-4; 7 bases agree with TRBD1. CDR1 and CDR2 (germline): SGHRS, YFSETQ. V lost 4 bases to trimming and J lost 8 bases; unmatched junction nucleotides: 9. There are 14 residues in the CDR3. CDR3 nucleotides: TGCGCCAGCAGCGCCCGACAGGGTATAGACATTCAGTACTTC. Translating gives CASSARQGIDIQYF.

The CDR3 loop reads CASSIDGWNRVIDTGELFF. CDR3 DNA: TGTGCCAGTAGTATAGATGGGTGGAACAGGGTGATTGACACCGGGGAGCTGTTTTTT. The rearrangement links TRBV19 to TRBJ2-2, with a possible D match to TRBD1 (6 bases). The CDR3 runs to 19 residues. Trimming removed 0 bases at V and 3 bases at J, with 20 bases between. Germline V gives CDR1 LNHDA, CDR2 SQIVND (reference sequence).

This sequence joins TRBV5-4 and TRBJ1-1, with D hard to call. The CDR3 extends over 15 amino acids. V dropped 4 bases and J dropped 1 base, with 14 bases sitting between them. Germline CDR1 reads SGHNT; CDR2 reads YYREEE (reference sequence). The CDR3 protein is CASSVLGRGNTEAFF. CDR3 DNA: TGTGCCAGCAGCGTGTTAGGACGGGGGAACACTGAAGCTTTCTTT.

Concerning this clone itself: Other DNA sequences of this sample code for an identical CDR3. The V and J genes are TRBV18 and TRBJ1-1, with 7 positions matching TRBD1. This CDR3 is built from 14 residues. V lost 3 bases to trimming and J lost 1 base; unmatched junction nucleotides: 2. Germline V lookup: CDR1 KGHSH, CDR2 LQKENI. The chain's CDR3 is CASSPRQGNTEAFF. The DNA for the CDR3 is TGTGCCAGCTCACCTCGACAGGGGAACACTGAAGCTTTCTTT. Variable domain in full (rest from reference TRBV18 and TRBJ1-1): NAGVMQNPRHLVRRRGQEARLRCSPMKGHSHVYWYRQLPEEGLKFMVYLQKENIIDESGMPKERFSAEFPKEGPSILRIQQVVRGDSAAYFCASSPRQGNTEAFFGQGTRLTVV.

This clone was found once. Written as DNA, the CDR3 is TGTGCCAGCAGCAAACGGGGTTTCTATGGCTACACCTTC. This translates into CASSKRGFYGYTF. The rearrangement uses TRBV21-1 and TRBJ1-2. TRBV21-1 is recorded as a pseudogene. This CDR3 region has 13 residues.

The rearrangement uses TRBV6-2 or TRBV6-3 and TRBJ1-2; D unresolved. The length of the CDR3 is 13 residues. The germline V gene has CDR1 MNHEY and CDR2 SVGEGT. V was trimmed by 2 bases and J by 7 bases, leaving 11 bases between them. CDR3 bases: TGTGCCAGCAGTTACGCATACTCTGCTGGCTACACCTTC. Its translation: CASSYAYSAGYTF.

The genes are TRBV7-2 and TRBJ1-3; 9 positions match TRBD1. The V gene end was trimmed by 5 bases and the J gene end by 1 base; junction bases not matched to a gene: 6. The germline V gene encodes CDR1 SGHTA and CDR2 FQGNSA. The CDR3 runs 16 residues. The CDR3 is CASSPGTGLSGNTIYF. The CDR3 bases are TGTGCCAGCAGCCCCGGGACAGGGCTTTCTGGAAACACCATATATTTT.

The rearrangement uses TRBV2 and TRBJ2-5; possibly TRBD1 for D (6 bases). CDR1 is SNHLY, CDR2 FYNNEI, per germline. The V end lost 7 bases, the J end lost 2 bases, and 11 bases lay between the germline ends. There are 13 residues in the CDR3. The CDR3 coding sequence is TGTGCCAGCACCCTGGACAGACAAGAGACCCAGTACTTC. It translates to CASTLDRQETQYF.

The rearrangement joins TRBV4-2 to TRBJ1-1; D ambiguous. From germline, CDR1 is LGHNA and CDR2 YNFKEQ. V dropped 0 bases and J dropped 1 base, with 9 bases sitting between them. The CDR3 runs to 15 residues. CDR3 DNA sequence: TGTGCCAGCAGCCAAGATCGGGGTACGAACACTGAAGCTTTCTTT. Translating gives CASSQDRGTNTEAFF.

The rearrangement links TRBV5-1 to TRBJ2-3; 8 bases are shared with TRBD2. The length of the CDR3 is 16 residues. The germline V gene has CDR1 SGHRS and CDR2 YFSETQ. V lost 1 base, J lost 3 bases, and 7 bases stayed unmatched. CDR3 region: CASSLLAGLGTDTQYF. The CDR3 nucleotides are TGCGCCAGCAGCTTGTTAGCGGGGTTGGGGACAGATACGCAGTATTTT.